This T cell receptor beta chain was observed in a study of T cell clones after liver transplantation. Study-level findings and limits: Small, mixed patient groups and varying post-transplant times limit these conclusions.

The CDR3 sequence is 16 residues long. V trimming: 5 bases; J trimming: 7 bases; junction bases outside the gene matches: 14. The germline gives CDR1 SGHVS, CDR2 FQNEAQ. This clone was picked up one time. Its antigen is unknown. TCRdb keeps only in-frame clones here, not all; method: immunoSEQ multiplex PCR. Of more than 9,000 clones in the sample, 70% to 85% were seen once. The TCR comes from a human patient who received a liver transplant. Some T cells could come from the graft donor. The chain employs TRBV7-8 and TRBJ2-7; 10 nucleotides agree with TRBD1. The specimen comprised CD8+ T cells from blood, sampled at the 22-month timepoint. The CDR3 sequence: CASSISGTWTGGEQYF. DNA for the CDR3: TGTGCCAGCAGCATTTCCGGAACCTGGACAGGGGGAGAGCAGTACTTC.